The clone carrying this TCR beta chain was observed at least ten times. Its specificity is unknown. The data were taken from a study of T-cell memory formation after mild COVID-19. Study-wide results and limits: CD4+ clones that contracted lay mainly in CM and EM; CD8+ ones lay in EMRA. Clones contracting across day 15 to 85 had a balanced CD4/CD8 profile; later expanding clones leaned CD4+. SARS-CoV-2 specificity was not confirmed for second-wave clones peaking on day 37.

The CDR3 extends over 14 amino acids. Trimming removed 6 bases from V and 3 bases from J, with 14 bases in between. Using constant-segment primers, 5'RACE produced TCR alpha and TCR beta cDNA libraries carrying sample barcodes and UMIs. One entry per CDR3 protein results from TCRdb running MiXCR on the 5' RACE reads. The sample records about 57,000 distinct CDR3 sequences, approximately 12% being singletons. The sequence was collected from a man aged 18-30 years who had mild COVID-19 (a few samples of this study predate the infection). Cell type and time point are not known. The sample was PBMCs or a T cell subset sorted from them (not recorded which). The genes are TRBV12-3 or TRBV12-4 and TRBJ1-1; tentative D call: TRBD1 (5 bases). CDR3 residues: CASSPGGDYTEAFF. As DNA, the CDR3 is TGTGCCAGCAGCCCTGGGGGGGACTACACTGAAGCTTTCTTT.